This T cell receptor beta chain was obtained from a study of T cells in Graves' hyperthyroidism and ophthalmopathy. This clonotype was picked up many times. Its antigen is unidentified. Study outcomes and limitations: Most thyroid-expanded clonotypes above 0.001 were also found in blood. The authors' 13 V-J model separated ophthalmopathy from stable hyperthyroidism.

Amplification of TCR beta CDR3 regions was performed using RNA transcripts as template. Carried out on the TCR CDR3, a first-round RT-PCR used the HTBI primer set. TCRdb independently ran MiXCR on the multiplex PCR reads; one entry per CDR3 protein. The sample has around 250,000 distinct CDR3 sequences, less than 15% seen once. Between the trimmed V and J ends, which lost 5 bases and 4 bases, there was a span of 12 bases. Germline V gene lookup returns CDR1 GTSNPN and CDR2 SVGIG (reference sequence). This CDR3 region has 13 residues. Hyperthyroidism had been newly diagnosed in patients aged 18 to 65, and its duration was under 2 months. Exclusion of a patient resulted from uncontrolled infection, other autoimmune disease, pregnancy or lactation.

This chain uses TRBV30 with TRBJ1-5; no reliable D call. Sample: blood. The source is a middle-aged woman with Graves' hyperthyroidism that later progressed to Graves' ophthalmopathy. CDR3 sequence reads: CAWASSGNQPQHF. CDR3 nucleotide sequence: TGTGCCTGGGCTAGTTCGGGTAATCAGCCCCAGCATTTT.